This T cell receptor (beta chain) is drawn from a study of glioma-infiltrating T cells. Using RNA template, CDR3s of TCR alpha and beta were amplified with iRepertoire arm-PCR. Input was 100-400 ng of tissue mRNA or PBMC total RNA. MiXCR, applied by TCRdb to the multiplex PCR reads, yields one record per CDR3 protein. This sample carries some 90,000 distinct CDR3 sequences, about 40% of them seen once, and the ten largest clones take roughly two fifths. On this clonotype: What it binds is not known.

Study findings and constraints: Only very few CDR3 sequences appeared in both tissue and blood. Gliomas, especially low-grade, showed above-expected tissue-blood divergence; non-neoplastic patients showed below.

CDR3 length: 15 residues. Trimming removed 7 bases from V and 5 bases from J; junction bases left unmatched: 13. The sequence came from a human donor with low-grade glioma or glioblastoma, undergoing nonglioma brain surgery, or in good health (not recorded which). V gene TRBV12-3 or TRBV12-4 combines with J gene TRBJ2-7; 8 nucleotides align to TRBD1. Sequenced: glioma tissue, nonneoplastic brain tissue, or PBMCs (not recorded which). The CDR3 coding sequence is TGTGCCAGCACGACCCTGCGGGACAGGAGCCACGAGCAGTACTTC. Its protein is CASTTLRDRSHEQYF.